This paragraph reports one T cell receptor beta chain. Distinct nucleotide sequences in the sample also encode this CDR3. This sample stems from a study of blood T cell repertoires in COVID-19. Across the study: Spain, Italy and the United States supplied samples that represented acute and convalescent COVID-19.

Sequencing used immunoSEQ multiplex PCR; TCRdb keeps in-frame clones, though not all of them. Seen here are under 250,000 clones, approximately 77% observed once, and the top ten hold about 3.8%. V lost 2 bases and J 2 bases, leaving 13 bases between the germline ends. The CDR3 is 15 amino acids. Germline CDR1 reads MNHNS; CDR2 reads SASEGT. The sequencing sample was made of peripheral blood. The sequence was obtained from a woman of 80 years or more with acute or convalescent COVID-19. The chain joins TRBV6-1 to TRBJ2-7; no clear D. The DNA for the CDR3 is TGTGCCAGCAGTGAAAGTCGCGTCGTACCCTACGAGCAGTACTTC. Protein: CASSESRVVPYEQYF.